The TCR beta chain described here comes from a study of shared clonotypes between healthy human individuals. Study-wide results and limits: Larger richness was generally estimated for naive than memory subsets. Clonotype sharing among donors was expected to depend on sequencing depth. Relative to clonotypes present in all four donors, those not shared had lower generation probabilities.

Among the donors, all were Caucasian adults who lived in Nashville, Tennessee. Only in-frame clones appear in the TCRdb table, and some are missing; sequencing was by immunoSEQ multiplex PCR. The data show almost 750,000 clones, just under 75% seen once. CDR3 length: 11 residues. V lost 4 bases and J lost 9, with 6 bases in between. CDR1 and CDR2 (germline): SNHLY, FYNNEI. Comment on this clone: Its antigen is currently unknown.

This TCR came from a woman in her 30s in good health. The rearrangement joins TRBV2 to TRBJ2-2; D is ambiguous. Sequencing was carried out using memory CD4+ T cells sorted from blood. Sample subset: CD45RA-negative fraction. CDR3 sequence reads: CASSVTRELFF. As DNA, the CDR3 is TGTGCCAGCAGTGTGACCCGGGAGCTGTTTTTT.